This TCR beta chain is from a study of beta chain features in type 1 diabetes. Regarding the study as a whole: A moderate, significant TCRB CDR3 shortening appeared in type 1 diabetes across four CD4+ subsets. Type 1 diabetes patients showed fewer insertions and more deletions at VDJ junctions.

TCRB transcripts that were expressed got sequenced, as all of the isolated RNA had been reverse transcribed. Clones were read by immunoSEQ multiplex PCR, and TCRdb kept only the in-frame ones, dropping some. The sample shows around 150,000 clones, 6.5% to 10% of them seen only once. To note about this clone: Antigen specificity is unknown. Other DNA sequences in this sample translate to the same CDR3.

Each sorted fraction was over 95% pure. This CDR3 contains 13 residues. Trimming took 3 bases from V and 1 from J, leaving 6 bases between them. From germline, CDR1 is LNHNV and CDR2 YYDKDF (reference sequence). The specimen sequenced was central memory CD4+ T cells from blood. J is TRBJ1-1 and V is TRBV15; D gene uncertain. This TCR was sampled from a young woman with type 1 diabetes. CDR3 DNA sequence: TGTGCCACCAGCAGGCAGGCGAACACTGAAGCTTTCTTT. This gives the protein CATSRQANTEAFF.